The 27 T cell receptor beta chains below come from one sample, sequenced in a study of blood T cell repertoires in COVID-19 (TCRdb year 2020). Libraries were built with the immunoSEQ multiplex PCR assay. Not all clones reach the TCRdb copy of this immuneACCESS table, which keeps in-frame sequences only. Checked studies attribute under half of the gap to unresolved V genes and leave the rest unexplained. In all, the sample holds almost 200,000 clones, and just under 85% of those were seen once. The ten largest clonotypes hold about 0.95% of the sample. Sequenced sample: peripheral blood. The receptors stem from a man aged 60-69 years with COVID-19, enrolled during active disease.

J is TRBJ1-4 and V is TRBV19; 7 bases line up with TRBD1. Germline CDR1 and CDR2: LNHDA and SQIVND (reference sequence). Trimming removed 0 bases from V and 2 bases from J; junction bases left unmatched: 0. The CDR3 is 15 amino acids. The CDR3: CASSIEGGTNEKLFF. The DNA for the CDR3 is TGTGCCAGTAGTATAGAAGGGGGCACTAATGAAAAACTGTTTTTT.

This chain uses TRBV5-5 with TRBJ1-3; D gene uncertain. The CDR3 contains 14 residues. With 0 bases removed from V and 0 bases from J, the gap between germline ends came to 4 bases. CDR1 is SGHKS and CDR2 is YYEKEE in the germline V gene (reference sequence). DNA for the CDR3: TGTGCCAGCAGCTTGGACAGCTCTGGAAACACCATATATTTT. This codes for CASSLDSSGNTIYF.

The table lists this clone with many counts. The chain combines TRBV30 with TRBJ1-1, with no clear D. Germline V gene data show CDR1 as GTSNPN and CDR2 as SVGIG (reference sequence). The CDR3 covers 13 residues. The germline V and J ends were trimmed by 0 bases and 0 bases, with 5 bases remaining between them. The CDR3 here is CAWSVSLNTEAFF. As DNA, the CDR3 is TGTGCCTGGAGTGTATCTCTGAACACTGAAGCTTTCTTT.

For the CDR3, the DNA is TGTGCCAGCAGGCGGGACAGGGAGGGCTACGAGCAGTACTTC. Its protein product is CASRRDREGYEQYF. This sequence joins TRBV2 and TRBJ2-7; 9 nucleotides line up with TRBD1. The CDR3 spans 14 residues. V lost 6 bases, J lost 3 bases, and 6 bases stayed unmatched. The germline CDR1 and CDR2 sequences are SNHLY and FYNNEI.

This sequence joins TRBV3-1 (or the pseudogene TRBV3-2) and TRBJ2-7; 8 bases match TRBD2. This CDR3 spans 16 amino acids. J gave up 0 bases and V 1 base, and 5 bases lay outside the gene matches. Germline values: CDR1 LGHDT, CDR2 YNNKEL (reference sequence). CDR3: CASSQGLSGSSYEQYF. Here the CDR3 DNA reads TGTGCCAGCAGCCAAGGGTTAAGCGGGAGCTCCTACGAGCAGTACTTC.

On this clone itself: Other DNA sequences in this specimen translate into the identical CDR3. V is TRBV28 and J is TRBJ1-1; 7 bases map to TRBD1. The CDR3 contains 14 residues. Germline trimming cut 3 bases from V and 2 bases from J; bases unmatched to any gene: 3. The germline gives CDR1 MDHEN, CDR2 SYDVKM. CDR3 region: CASSLGQRNTEAFF. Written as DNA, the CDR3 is TGTGCCAGCAGTTTGGGACAGAGAAACACTGAAGCTTTCTTT.

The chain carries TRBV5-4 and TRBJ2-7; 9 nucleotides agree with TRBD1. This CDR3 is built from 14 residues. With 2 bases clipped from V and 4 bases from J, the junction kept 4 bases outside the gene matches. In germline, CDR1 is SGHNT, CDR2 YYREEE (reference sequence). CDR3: CASSFRDRDYEQYF. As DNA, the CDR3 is TGTGCCAGCAGCTTCAGGGACAGGGATTACGAGCAGTACTTC. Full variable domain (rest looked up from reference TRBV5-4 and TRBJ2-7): ETGVTQSPTHLIKTRGQQVTLRCSSQSGHNTVSWYQQALGQGPQFIFQYYREEENGRGNFPPRFSGLQFPNYSSELNVNALELDDSALYLCASSFRDRDYEQYFGPGTRLTVT.

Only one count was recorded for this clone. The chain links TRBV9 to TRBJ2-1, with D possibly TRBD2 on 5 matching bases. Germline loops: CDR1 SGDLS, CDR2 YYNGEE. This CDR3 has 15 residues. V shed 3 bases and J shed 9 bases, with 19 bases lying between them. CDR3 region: CASSAFRSARGEQFF. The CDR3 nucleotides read TGTGCCAGCAGCGCCTTCAGGAGTGCCCGGGGTGAGCAGTTCTTC.

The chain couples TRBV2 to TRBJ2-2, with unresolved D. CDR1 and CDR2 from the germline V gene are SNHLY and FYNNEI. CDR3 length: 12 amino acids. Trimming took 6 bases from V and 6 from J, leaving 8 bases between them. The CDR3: CASRPLSGELFF. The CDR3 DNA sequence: TGTGCCAGCAGGCCCCTATCCGGGGAGCTGTTTTTT.

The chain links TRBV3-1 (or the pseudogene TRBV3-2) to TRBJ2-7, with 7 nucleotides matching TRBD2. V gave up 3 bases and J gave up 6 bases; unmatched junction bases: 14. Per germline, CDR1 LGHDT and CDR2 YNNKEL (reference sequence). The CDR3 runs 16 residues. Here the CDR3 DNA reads TGTGCCAGCAGCCAGGCGGGACGAGCGGGACGAGGCGAGCAGTACTTC. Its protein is CASSQAGRAGRGEQYF.

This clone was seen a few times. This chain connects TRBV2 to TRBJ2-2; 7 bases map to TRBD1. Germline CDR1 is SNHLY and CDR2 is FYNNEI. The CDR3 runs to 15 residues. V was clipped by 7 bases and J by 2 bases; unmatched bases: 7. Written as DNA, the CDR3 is TGTGCCAGCACTTTAGACAGGGCAAACACCGGGGAGCTGTTTTTT. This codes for CASTLDRANTGELFF.

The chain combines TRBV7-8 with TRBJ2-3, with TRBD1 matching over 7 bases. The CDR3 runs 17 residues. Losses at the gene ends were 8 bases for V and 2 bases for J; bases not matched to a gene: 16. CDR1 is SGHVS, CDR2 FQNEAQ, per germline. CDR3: CASQINVNRGPTDTQYF. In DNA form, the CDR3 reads TGTGCCAGCCAAATCAATGTAAACAGGGGACCCACAGATACGCAGTATTTT.

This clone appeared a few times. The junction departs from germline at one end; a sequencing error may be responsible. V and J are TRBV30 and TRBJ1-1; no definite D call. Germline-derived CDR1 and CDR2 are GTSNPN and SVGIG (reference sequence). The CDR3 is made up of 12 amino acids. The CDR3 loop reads CAWKRGNTEAFF. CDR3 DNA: TGTGCATGGAAGCGGGGGAACACTGAAGCTTTCTTT.

The CDR3: CASRPTGRNEKLFF. CDR3 coding DNA: TGTGCCAGCAGGCCGACAGGGCGGAATGAAAAACTGTTTTTT. The rearrangement links TRBV6-5 to TRBJ1-4, with 7 bases that match TRBD1. Losses at the gene ends were 6 bases for V and 5 bases for J; bases not matched to a gene: 6. The germline V gene encodes CDR1 MNHEY and CDR2 SVGAGI. The CDR3 totals 14 residues.

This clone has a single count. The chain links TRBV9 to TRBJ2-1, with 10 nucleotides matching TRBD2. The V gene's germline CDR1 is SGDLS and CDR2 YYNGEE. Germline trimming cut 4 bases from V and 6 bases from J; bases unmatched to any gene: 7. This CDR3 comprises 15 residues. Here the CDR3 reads CASSPSGSPFNEQFF. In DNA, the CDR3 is TGTGCCAGCAGCCCTAGCGGGAGCCCTTTCAATGAGCAGTTCTTC.

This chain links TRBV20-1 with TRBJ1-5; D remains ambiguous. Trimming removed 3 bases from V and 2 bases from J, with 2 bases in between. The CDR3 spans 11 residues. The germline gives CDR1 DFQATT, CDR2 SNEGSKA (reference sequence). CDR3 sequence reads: CSASGNQPQHF. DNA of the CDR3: TGCAGTGCTAGCGGCAATCAGCCCCAGCATTTT.

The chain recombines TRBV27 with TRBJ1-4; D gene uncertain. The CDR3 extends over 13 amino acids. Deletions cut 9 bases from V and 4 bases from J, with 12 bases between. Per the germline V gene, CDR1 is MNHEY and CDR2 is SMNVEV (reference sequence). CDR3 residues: CASRLGVNEKLFF. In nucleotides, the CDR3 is TGTGCCAGTCGACTGGGTGTTAATGAAAAACTGTTTTTT.

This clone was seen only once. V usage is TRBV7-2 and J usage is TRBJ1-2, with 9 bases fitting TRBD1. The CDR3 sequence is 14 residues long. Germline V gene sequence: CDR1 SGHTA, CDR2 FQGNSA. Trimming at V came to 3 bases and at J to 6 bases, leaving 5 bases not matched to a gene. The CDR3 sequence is CASSLDGQGNGYTF. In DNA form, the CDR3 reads TGTGCCAGCAGCTTGGATGGACAGGGGAATGGCTACACCTTC.

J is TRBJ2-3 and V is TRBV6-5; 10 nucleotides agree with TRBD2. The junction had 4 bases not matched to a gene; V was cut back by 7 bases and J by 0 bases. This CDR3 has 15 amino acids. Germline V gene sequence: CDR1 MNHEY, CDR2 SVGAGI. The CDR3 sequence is CASTVTSGSTDTQYF. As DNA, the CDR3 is TGTGCCAGCACCGTGACTAGCGGGAGCACAGATACGCAGTATTTT.

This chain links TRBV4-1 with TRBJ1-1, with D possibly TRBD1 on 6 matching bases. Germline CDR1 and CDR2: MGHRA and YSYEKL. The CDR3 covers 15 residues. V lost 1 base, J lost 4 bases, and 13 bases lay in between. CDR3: CASSQGQGWFTEAFF. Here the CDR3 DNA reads TGCGCCAGCAGCCAAGGTCAGGGGTGGTTCACTGAAGCTTTCTTT.

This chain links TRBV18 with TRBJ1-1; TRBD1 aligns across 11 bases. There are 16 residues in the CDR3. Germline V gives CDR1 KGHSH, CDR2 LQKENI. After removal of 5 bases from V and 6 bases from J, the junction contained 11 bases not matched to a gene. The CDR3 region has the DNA TGTGCCAGCTCAAACAGAGGACAGGGGGCGCCCCCTGAAGCTTTCTTT. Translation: CASSNRGQGAPPEAFF.

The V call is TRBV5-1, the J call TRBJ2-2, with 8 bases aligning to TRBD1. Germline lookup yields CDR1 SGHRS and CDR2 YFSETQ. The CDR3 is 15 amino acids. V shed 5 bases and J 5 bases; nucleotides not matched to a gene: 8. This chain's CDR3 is CASRTGTGQTGELFF. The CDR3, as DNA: TGCGCCAGCAGGACCGGGACAGGACAGACCGGGGAGCTGTTTTTT.

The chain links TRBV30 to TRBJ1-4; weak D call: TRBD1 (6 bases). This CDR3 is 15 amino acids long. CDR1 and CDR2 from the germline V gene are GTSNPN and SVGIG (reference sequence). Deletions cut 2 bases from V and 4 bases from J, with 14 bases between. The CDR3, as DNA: TGTGCCTGGAGTAATGGACAGATAGGTAATGAAAAACTGTTTTTT. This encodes CAWSNGQIGNEKLFF.

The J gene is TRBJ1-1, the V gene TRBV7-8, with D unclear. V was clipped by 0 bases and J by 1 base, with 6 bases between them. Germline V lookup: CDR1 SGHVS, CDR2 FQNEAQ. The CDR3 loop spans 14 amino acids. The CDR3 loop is CASSLARANTEAFF. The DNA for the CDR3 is TGTGCCAGCAGCTTAGCGCGGGCGAACACTGAAGCTTTCTTT.

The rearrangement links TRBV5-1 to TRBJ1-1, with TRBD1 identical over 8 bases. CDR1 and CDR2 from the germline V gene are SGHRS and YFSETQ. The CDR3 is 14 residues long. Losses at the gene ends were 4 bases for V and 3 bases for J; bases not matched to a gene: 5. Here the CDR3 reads CASSTQGEDTEAFF. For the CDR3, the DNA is TGCGCCAGCAGCACACAGGGGGAGGACACTGAAGCTTTCTTT.

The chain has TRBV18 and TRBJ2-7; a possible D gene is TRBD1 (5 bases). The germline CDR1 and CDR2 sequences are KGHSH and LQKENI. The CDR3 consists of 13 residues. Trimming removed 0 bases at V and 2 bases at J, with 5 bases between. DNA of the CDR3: TGTGCCAGCTCACCACCAGGGGCCTACGAGCAGTACTTC. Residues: CASSPPGAYEQYF. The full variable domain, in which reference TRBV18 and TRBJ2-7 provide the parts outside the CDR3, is NAGVMQNPRHLVRRRGQEARLRCSPMKGHSHVYWYRQLPEEGLKFMVYLQKENIIDESGMPKERFSAEFPKEGPSILRIQQVVRGDSAAYFCASSPPGAYEQYFGPGTRLTVT.

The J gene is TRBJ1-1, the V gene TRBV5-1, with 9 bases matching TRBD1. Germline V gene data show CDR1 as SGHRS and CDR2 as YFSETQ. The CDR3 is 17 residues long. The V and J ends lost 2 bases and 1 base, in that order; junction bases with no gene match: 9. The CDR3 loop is CASSLAGTGYGNTEAFF. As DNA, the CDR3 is TGCGCCAGCAGCTTAGCCGGGACAGGGTATGGGAACACTGAAGCTTTCTTT.